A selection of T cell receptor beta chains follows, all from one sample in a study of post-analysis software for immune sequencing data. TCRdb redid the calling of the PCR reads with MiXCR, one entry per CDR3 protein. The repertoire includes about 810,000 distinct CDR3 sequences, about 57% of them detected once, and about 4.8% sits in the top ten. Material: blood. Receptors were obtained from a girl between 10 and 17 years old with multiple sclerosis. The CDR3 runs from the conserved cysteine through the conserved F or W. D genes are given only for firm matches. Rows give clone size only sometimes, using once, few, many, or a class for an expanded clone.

TGCGCCAGCAGCTTCTCCCTGGGTCCCACTGAAGCTTTCTTT	CASSFSLGPTEAFF	.	TRBV5-1	.	TRBJ1-1	14
TGCAGTGCACCCCCAGTACAGCCTTACCAAGAGACCCAGTACTTC	CSAPPVQPYQETQYF	few	TRBV20-1	.	TRBJ2-5	15
TGTGCCAGCAGTTTACGCGACAGCTATGGCTACACCTTC	CASSLRDSYGYTF	.	TRBV12-3/TRBV12-4	.	TRBJ1-2	13
TGTGCCAGCAGCCAACTAGCAGCGAAGACCCAGTACTTC	CASSQLAAKTQYF	.	TRBV7-3	.	TRBJ2-5	13
TGTGCCAGCAGCGTCAGGACAGGGGCGAACACCGGGGAGCTGTTTTTT	CASSVRTGANTGELFF	once	TRBV9	TRBD1	TRBJ2-2	16
TGTGCCAGCAGCCCCTACGGGGGAGCCAAAAACATTCAGTACTTC	CASSPYGGAKNIQYF	.	TRBV28	.	TRBJ2-4	15
TGTGCCGGCAGTCAATCAAGCGGGGCCACGCAGTATTTT	CAGSQSSGATQYF	.	TRBV6-5	TRBD2	TRBJ2-3	13
TGCGCCAGCGGCCTGCAGCCGAGCGCCGGGACTAGCGGGGGGGACACAGATACGCAGTATTTT	CASGLQPSAGTSGGDTDTQYF	.	TRBV4-1	TRBD2	TRBJ2-3	21
TGCAGTGCTTCGGGGGAGCACGGAGAGACCCAGTACTTC	CSASGEHGETQYF	.	TRBV20-1	.	TRBJ2-5	13
TGCGCCAGCAGCTTGGGGTCGGACCCTTCCAAAGAGACCCAGTACTTC	CASSLGSDPSKETQYF	.	TRBV5-1	.	TRBJ2-5	16
TGTGCCAGCAGCGTTCCAAGGGACAGGGGGGTTTATGGCTACACCTTC	CASSVPRDRGVYGYTF	once	TRBV9	TRBD1	TRBJ1-2	16
TGTGCCAGCAGCGTTCGCGGTCGGGAGACCCAGTACTTC	CASSVRGRETQYF	.	TRBV3-1	.	TRBJ2-5	13
TGTGCCAGCAGCGCGGGGGGGGCCTATGGCTACACCTTC	CASSAGGAYGYTF	.	TRBV6-6	.	TRBJ1-2	13
TGTGCCAGCAGTTTAGGGGGTCCGGGCAACTATGGCTACACCTTC	CASSLGGPGNYGYTF	few	TRBV12-3/TRBV12-4	.	TRBJ1-2	15
TGTGCCAGCAGTGAACTCACTAGCACAGATACGCAGTATTTT	CASSELTSTDTQYF	.	TRBV2	.	TRBJ2-3	14
TGCAGCGTTACCAGTAGTGAGACCCAGTACTTC	CSVTSSETQYF	.	TRBV29-1	.	TRBJ2-5	11
TGTGCCAGCAGCTCGCAGCCCCAGGGCGCCATGAACACTGAAGCTTTCTTT	CASSSQPQGAMNTEAFF	.	TRBV7-3	.	TRBJ1-1	17
TGCAGCGTCAGGGGGGGGGCCAGGACGGCCTCCTACGAGCAGTACTTC	CSVRGGARTASYEQYF	.	TRBV29-1	.	TRBJ2-7	16
TGTGCCAGCAGTGCCTGGGCGTCCTACAATGAGCAGTTCTTC	CASSAWASYNEQFF	few	TRBV6-5	.	TRBJ2-1	14
TGCAGTGCTTCGACCGGGACCTACGAGCAGTACTTC	CSASTGTYEQYF	.	TRBV29-1	.	TRBJ2-7	12
TGTGCCAGCAGTTACTTGAGGGCATCGAACACTGAAGCTTTCTTT	CASSYLRASNTEAFF	once	TRBV6-5	.	TRBJ1-1	15
TGTGCCAGCAGCCAATGGAAGGGAGGCAATGAGCAGTACTTC	CASSQWKGGNEQYF	.	TRBV4-2	.	TRBJ2-5	14
TGTGCCATCAAGATGGGCCCCTCCTACGAGCAGTACTTC	CAIKMGPSYEQYF	.	TRBV10-3	.	TRBJ2-7	13
TGCAGTGCTAGCCCAAAAGAGCAGTTCTTC	CSASPKEQFF	.	TRBV20-1	.	TRBJ2-1	10
TGTGCCAGCAGTCTCTCCGGGACTAGTGTTTTCCATGAGCAGTTCTTC	CASSLSGTSVFHEQFF	.	TRBV25-1	TRBD2	TRBJ2-1	16
TGCGCCAGCAGCGTACCGGGACTAGTCTACAATGAGCAGTTCTTC	CASSVPGLVYNEQFF	.	TRBV5-1	TRBD2	TRBJ2-1	15
TGTGCCAGCAGCCAAGATGGTAATAGCGGAACCTACGAGCAGTACTTC	CASSQDGNSGTYEQYF	.	TRBV4-2	.	TRBJ2-7	16
TGTGCCAGCAGCTCTATGAGGGACAGCCTTAATGAGCAGTTCTTC	CASSSMRDSLNEQFF	.	TRBV5-4	TRBD1	TRBJ2-1	15
TGTGCCAGCAGTGAATCCTCCGCAAGGCAGTTCTTC	CASSESSARQFF	.	TRBV25-1	.	TRBJ2-1	12
TGCAGCGTTGTTAAAGCGGACCGCTACGAGCAGTACTTC	CSVVKADRYEQYF	few	TRBV29-1	.	TRBJ2-7	13
TGCAGCGTCGAAGGTATTAGGGGGACCTCGGTTAGTTGCGAGCAGTACTTC	CSVEGIRGTSVSCEQYF	.	TRBV29-1	.	TRBJ2-7	17
TGCGCCAGCAGCTTGGATACAGGGGGCATTCAGCCCCAGCATTTT	CASSLDTGGIQPQHF	.	TRBV5-1	TRBD1	TRBJ1-5	15
TGTGCCAGCAGTTACCTGGCGGGGTGGCAAGAGACCCAGTACTTC	CASSYLAGWQETQYF	few	TRBV6-2/TRBV6-3	.	TRBJ2-5	15